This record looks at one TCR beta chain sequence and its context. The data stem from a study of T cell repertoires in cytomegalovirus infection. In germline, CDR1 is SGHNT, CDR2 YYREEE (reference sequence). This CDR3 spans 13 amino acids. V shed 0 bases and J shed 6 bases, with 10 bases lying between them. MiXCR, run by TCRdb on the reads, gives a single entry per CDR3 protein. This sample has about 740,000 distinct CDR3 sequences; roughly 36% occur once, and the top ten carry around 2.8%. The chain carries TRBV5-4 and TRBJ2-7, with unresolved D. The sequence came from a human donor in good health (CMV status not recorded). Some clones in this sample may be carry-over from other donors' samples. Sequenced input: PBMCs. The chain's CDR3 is CASSLVVGGEQYF. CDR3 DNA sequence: TGTGCCAGCAGCTTGGTGGTGGGCGGCGAGCAGTACTTC.